What follows are 23 T cell receptor beta chains derived from one specimen sequenced in a study of CD8+CD57+ T cells in acquired aplastic anemia. Genomic DNA acted as the template from which TCR beta VDJ combination and CDR3 sequence profiling were carried out. TCRdb recomputed calls from the reads with MiXCR, one row per CDR3 protein. The sample lists some 150,000 distinct CDR3 sequences; more than 35% were seen once. Sequenced: sorted CD4+, CD8+, or CD8+CD57+ T cells (not recorded which) from PBMCs. Source of these receptors: a human donor in good health, serving as a control.

Many counts were recorded for this clonotype. The genes are TRBV20-1 and TRBJ2-2; 12 nucleotides line up with TRBD1. V lost 3 bases to trimming and J lost 4 bases; unmatched junction nucleotides: 6. The CDR3 runs 16 residues. Germline V lookup: CDR1 DFQATT, CDR2 SNEGSKA (reference sequence). The CDR3 DNA sequence: TGCAGTGCTAGTTCAGGGACAGGGGGCACCACCGGGGAGCTGTTTTTT. Encoded protein: CSASSGTGGTTGELFF.

This clonotype was detected many times. The chain recombines TRBV5-4 with TRBJ2-5, with D possibly being TRBD1 (6 bases). V shed 1 base and J shed 5 bases, with 15 bases lying between them. This CDR3 region has 15 residues. Looked up from germline, CDR1 is SGHNT and CDR2 is YYREEE (reference sequence). The chain's CDR3 is CASSLIGQGLETQYF. The CDR3 nucleotides read TGTGCCAGCAGCTTGATTGGGCAGGGGCTGGAGACCCAGTACTTC.

This clonotype appeared a few times. The gene calls are TRBV25-1 and TRBJ1-1; TRBD1 aligns across 8 bases. CDR1 and CDR2 (germline): MGHDK, SYGVNS. The ends lost 5 bases at V and 7 bases at J; junction bases unmatched: 6. The length of the CDR3 is 13 residues. The DNA for the CDR3 is TGTGCCAGCAGTTTACCAGGGGGCAGTGAAGCTTTCTTT. Translated, it gives CASSLPGGSEAFF.

CDR3 sequence (DNA): TGTGCCAGTACCACAGGCTCTGGGGCCAACGTCCTGACTTTC. Translated: CASTTGSGANVLTF. The chain uses TRBV19 and TRBJ2-6; possibly TRBD1 for D (5 bases). V was cut by 7 bases and J by 0 bases, with 7 bases left in between. The CDR3 loop spans 14 amino acids. Germline CDR1 reads LNHDA; CDR2 reads SQIVND (reference sequence).

The gene calls are TRBV7-2 and TRBJ2-7, with TRBD2 matching over 10 bases. Germline lookup yields CDR1 SGHTA and CDR2 FQGNSA. With 1 base clipped from V and 4 bases from J, the junction kept 4 bases outside the gene matches. This CDR3 has 15 amino acids. The CDR3 bases are TGTGCCAGCAGCTTAGTCTGGACTAGCGGTTACGAGCAGTACTTC. It yields the protein CASSLVWTSGYEQYF.

This clonotype came up many times. The rearrangement links TRBV5-1 to TRBJ2-5; 7 bases fit TRBD2. The CDR3 is made up of 15 amino acids. V lost 2 bases and J lost 7; bases outside the gene matches: 11. CDR1 is SGHRS and CDR2 is YFSETQ in the germline V gene. CDR3 sequence reads: CASSFLGGTRGTQYF. In DNA, the CDR3 is TGCGCCAGCAGCTTTCTCGGGGGGACCCGAGGGACCCAGTACTTC. The full variable domain, its missing parts supplied by reference TRBV5-1 and TRBJ2-5, is KAGVTQTPRYLIKTRGQQVTLSCSPISGHRSVSWYQQTPGQGLQFLFEYFSETQRNKGNFPGRFSGRQFSNSRSEMNVSTLELGDSALYLCASSFLGGTRGTQYFGPGTRLLVL.

Of note for this clonotype: A much larger clone differs from this one at a single base, so this may be a read error. This likely comes from a read error, as the CDR3 has no conserved phenylalanine or tryptophan at its end. This chain links TRBV6-1 with TRBJ1-3; D gene uncertain. The CDR3 runs 11 residues. The ends were cut back, 8 bases at V and 5 bases at J, with 7 bases in the middle. CDR1 and CDR2 (germline): MNHNS, SASEGT. The CDR3 nucleotides are TGTGCCAGCCAGGACCGAAACACCATATATTCT. It encodes CASQDRNTIYS.

This clonotype appeared many times. The chain recombines TRBV11-2 with TRBJ1-5; maybe TRBD1 (5 bases). The germline V gene has CDR1 SGHAT and CDR2 FQNNGV. CDR3 length: 19 residues. V was cut by 5 bases and J by 0 bases, with 23 bases left in between. The CDR3: CASSVTGHLFLNSNQPQHF. Here the CDR3 DNA reads TGTGCCAGCAGCGTTACAGGCCACCTCTTTCTGAATAGCAATCAGCCCCAGCATTTT.

This clonotype came up many times. This sequence joins TRBV30 and TRBJ1-6, with TRBD1 matching 7 bases. The CDR3 covers 15 residues. The V segment lost 4 bases and the J segment 8 bases; nucleotides outside the gene matches: 11. Per the germline V gene, CDR1 is GTSNPN and CDR2 is SVGIG (reference sequence). In DNA, the CDR3 is TGTGCCTGGAATTCACTGACAGGGAAGGATTCACCCCTCCACTTT. It specifies CAWNSLTGKDSPLHF.

This chain links TRBV5-1 with TRBJ1-2, with a weak D call TRBD1 (6 bases). Germline CDR1 and CDR2: SGHRS and YFSETQ. The CDR3 has 14 amino acids. The V end lost 0 bases, the J end lost 7 bases, and 13 bases lay between the germline ends. CDR3 DNA: TGCGCCAGCAGCTTGGACTCATCGGACAGTGGCTACACCTTC. Its protein is CASSLDSSDSGYTF.

The sample holds many counts of this clonotype. The gene calls are TRBV7-2 and TRBJ1-4, with a weak D call TRBD1 (6 bases). Germline V gene lookup returns CDR1 SGHTA and CDR2 FQGNSA. The CDR3 consists of 16 residues. Trimming cost V 4 bases and J 4 bases, with 16 bases left between them. CDR3 in DNA: TGTGCCAGCAGCTATAATGGACAGTCCTATAATGAAAAACTGTTTTTT. Its protein is CASSYNGQSYNEKLFF. The full variable domain, completed using reference TRBV7-2 and TRBJ1-4, is GAGVSQSPSNKVTEKGKDVELRCDPISGHTALYWYRQSLGQGLEFLIYFQGNSAPDKSGLPSDRFSAERTGGSVSTLTIQRTQQEDSAVYLCASSYNGQSYNEKLFFGSGTQLSVL.

This chain's CDR3 is CASGRQEDTEAFF. In nucleotides, the CDR3 is TGCGCCAGCGGGAGACAGGAGGACACTGAAGCTTTCTTT. J is TRBJ1-1 and V is TRBV10-2; D perhaps matches TRBD1 (6 bases). From germline, CDR1 is WSHSY and CDR2 SAAADI. The CDR3 loop spans 13 amino acids. V was pared by 8 bases and J by 3 bases, with 13 bases between.

The sample holds many counts of this clonotype. The chain couples TRBV3-1 to TRBJ2-7; D is perhaps TRBD2 (6 bases). Trimming took off 1 base at V and 4 bases at J, with 17 bases between the two ends. The CDR3 is 16 amino acids. CDR1 is LGHDT, CDR2 YNNKEL, per germline (reference sequence). The CDR3 protein is CASSQGSGGVAYEQYF. CDR3 DNA sequence: TGTGCCAGCAGCCAAGGAAGCGGAGGGGTAGCTTACGAGCAGTACTTC.

In this sample, this clonotype turned up a few times. The CDR3 region has the DNA TGCGCCAGCAGCTGGAATAAGAACACTGAAGCTTTCTTT. Protein: CASSWNKNTEAFF. The chain joins TRBV5-1 to TRBJ1-1; no firm D call. Germline V gene data show CDR1 as SGHRS and CDR2 as YFSETQ. V dropped 3 bases and J dropped 1 base, with 7 bases sitting between them. The CDR3 runs to 13 residues.

This clonotype has at least ten counts. The chain is built from TRBV6-1 and TRBJ2-5, with 9 bases lining up with TRBD2. Germline V lookup: CDR1 MNHNS, CDR2 SASEGT. The ends lost 7 bases at V and 7 bases at J; junction bases unmatched: 7. CDR3 length: 13 amino acids. The CDR3 here is CASTAGGRGTQYF. CDR3 sequence (DNA): TGTGCCAGCACGGCGGGGGGGCGCGGGACCCAGTACTTC.

The rearrangement links TRBV10-3 to TRBJ1-5, with 7 nucleotides matching TRBD1. Germline lookup yields CDR1 ENHRY and CDR2 SYGVKD. With 2 bases clipped from V and 6 bases from J, the junction kept 7 bases outside the gene matches. The CDR3 is 15 amino acids. The CDR3 loop is CAISERQGVAQPQHF. DNA for the CDR3: TGTGCCATCAGTGAGAGGCAGGGGGTGGCTCAGCCCCAGCATTTT.

This clonotype was observed many times. V usage is TRBV3-1 and J usage is TRBJ2-6; D unclear. CDR1 is LGHDT and CDR2 is YNNKEL in the germline V gene (reference sequence). The V gene lost 4 bases and the J gene lost 0 bases, with 7 bases spanning the gap. CDR3 length: 15 amino acids. This CDR3 is CASSRIGSGANVLTF. CDR3 nucleotide sequence: TGTGCCAGCAGCCGCATCGGCTCTGGGGCCAACGTCCTGACTTTC.

This clonotype was found many times. The rearrangement links TRBV12-3 or TRBV12-4 to TRBJ1-1, with 7 bases lining up with TRBD1. J gave up 7 bases and V 11 bases, and 13 bases lay outside the gene matches. This CDR3 has 13 amino acids. The CDR3 nucleotides are TGTGCCTCCAGGGCAGGGGGAATCGTTGAAGCTTTCTTT. It translates to CASRAGGIVEAFF.

There are many counts of this clonotype. V gene TRBV2 combines with J gene TRBJ1-4; no reliable D call. Germline V gives CDR1 SNHLY, CDR2 FYNNEI. The CDR3 has 14 residues. The ends were cut back, 2 bases at V and 5 bases at J, with 9 bases in the middle. The CDR3 DNA sequence: TGTGCCAGCAGTGAATCAGTATTCAATGAAAAACTGTTTTTT. Its protein is CASSESVFNEKLFF.

This clonotype was recorded at least ten times. The chain couples TRBV2 to TRBJ1-2; D is ambiguous. The CDR3 covers 15 residues. The V gene lost 1 base and the J gene lost 8 bases, with 17 bases spanning the gap. Germline V gene sequence: CDR1 SNHLY, CDR2 FYNNEI. The CDR3 DNA is TGTGCCAGCAGTGAAGGACGGCAGGCGCTAAAGGGCTACACCTTC. Its translation: CASSEGRQALKGYTF. The complete variable domain, with remaining parts taken from reference TRBV2 and TRBJ1-2, reads EPEVTQTPSHQVTQMGQEVILRCVPISNHLYFYWYRQILGQKVEFLVSFYNNEISEKSEIFDDQFSVERPDGSNFTLKIRSTKLEDSAMYFCASSEGRQALKGYTFGSGTRLTVV.

V usage is TRBV10-2 and J usage is TRBJ2-7; TRBD2 aligns across 7 bases. The J segment lost 3 bases and the V segment lost 10 bases, leaving 9 bases of the junction unmatched. The length of the CDR3 is 13 residues. Germline V gene data show CDR1 as WSHSY and CDR2 as SAAADI. The CDR3 sequence is CATAWTSSYEQYF. The CDR3 nucleotides are TGCGCCACCGCCTGGACTAGTAGCTACGAGCAGTACTTC.

CDR3 residues: CATSEPRGTDTQYF. CDR3 in DNA: TGTGCCACCAGTGAGCCCAGGGGTACAGATACGCAGTATTTT. V is TRBV24-1 and J is TRBJ2-3, with a weak D call TRBD1 (6 bases). The CDR3 is 14 amino acids. V was cut by 4 bases and J by 3 bases, with 10 bases left in between. Germline CDR1 and CDR2: KGHDR and SFDVKD.

This clonotype was detected ten times or more. The V and J genes are TRBV24-1 and TRBJ1-1; weak D call: TRBD1 (6 bases). Germline loops: CDR1 KGHDR, CDR2 SFDVKD. The germline V and J ends were trimmed by 7 bases and 1 base, with 15 bases remaining between them. The CDR3 runs 15 residues. The DNA of the CDR3 is TGTGCCACCAGGGCTCCCGGGGGGGCGAACACTGAAGCTTTCTTT. Protein sequence: CATRAPGGANTEAFF.